A selection of T cell receptor beta chains follows, all from one sample in a study of T cell changes during pregnancy in multiple sclerosis. Method: immunoSEQ multiplex PCR; TCRdb's copy keeps in-frame clones and lacks some. The table lists roughly 70,000 clones, 85% to 95% of them singletons. The sequences come from peripheral blood, collected in the third trimester of pregnancy. These receptors were obtained from a female donor in good health, enrolled as a control in a pregnancy study. Both conserved end residues are part of each CDR3. The D gene is left open where the match is weak. Part of the rows lack a size; the others show once, few, many or a class for expanded clones.

>TRBD2|TRBV18|TRBJ2-7|NA
TGTGCCAGCTCACCACCTAGCGGGAGAGTCGAGCAGTACTTC
CASSPPSGRVEQYF
>NA|TRBV15|TRBJ2-7|NA
TGTGCCACCAGCAGACAGGGGGAGGTCCAGTACTTC
CATSRQGEVQYF
>TRBD1|TRBV6-1|TRBJ2-7|NA
TGTGCCAGCGGGGGACAGGGGCGCCACGAGCAGTACTTC
CASGGQGRHEQYF
>NA|TRBV27|TRBJ1-2|NA
TGTGCCAGCAGTTTATACCAGAACTATGGCTACACCTTC
CASSLYQNYGYTF
>NA|TRBV14|TRBJ2-2|NA
TGTGCCAGCAGCCCCCGGGTTTTTACCGGGGAGCTGTTTTTT
CASSPRVFTGELFF
>NA|TRBV5-1|TRBJ1-5|NA
TGCGCCAGCAGCCTTACGGGTACAAATCAGCCCCAGCATTTT
CASSLTGTNQPQHF
>NA|TRBV21-1|TRBJ1-1|NA
TGTGCCAGCAGCAAAGAACAGGCAGTGAACACTGAAGCTTTCTTT
CASSKEQAVNTEAFF
>NA|TRBV28|TRBJ2-7|NA
TGTGCCAGCATTTCACAGGGTGGGGCTCCCGAGCAGTACTTC
CASISQGGAPEQYF
>NA|TRBV6-6|TRBJ1-5|NA
TGTGCCAGCAGTTCAGCGGGAGGGGGCAATCAGCCCCAGCATTTT
CASSSAGGGNQPQHF
>NA|TRBV15|TRBJ1-5|NA
TGTGCCACCAGCCCGGGGTTCGGCAATCAGCCCCAGCATTTT
CATSPGFGNQPQHF
>TRBD1|TRBV5-1|TRBJ1-5|NA
TGCGCCAGCAGCCTGGGACAGGCTAATCAGCCCCAGCATTTT
CASSLGQANQPQHF
>NA|TRBV10-2|TRBJ1-5|NA
TGCGCCAGCAGTGACAGGGGCGGCAATCAGCCCCAGCATTTT
CASSDRGGNQPQHF
>NA|TRBV11-2|TRBJ2-1|once
TGTGCCAGCAGCCCCAGGGCTAGACTAGACAATGAGCAGTTCTTC
CASSPRARLDNEQFF
>NA|TRBV4-1|TRBJ1-1|NA
TGCGCCAGCAGCCAAGCACTACAACTGAACACTGAAGCTTTCTTT
CASSQALQLNTEAFF
>NA|TRBV4-3|TRBJ2-7|NA
TGCGCCAGCAGCCAAGATCTGAGAGGGCCTGAGCAGTACTTC
CASSQDLRGPEQYF
>TRBD2|TRBV5-1|TRBJ2-5|NA
TGCGCCAGCAGCTTGTCTCACGGGAGGGGTGAGACCCAGTACTTC
CASSLSHGRGETQYF
>NA|TRBV5-4|TRBJ1-6|NA
TGTGCCAGCAGCCCACTTGGGGCCTTGAGTAATTCACCCCTCCACTTT
CASSPLGALSNSPLHF
>TRBD2|TRBV6-4|TRBJ2-1|once
TGTGCCAGCAGTGACTCTGGGACTAGCGGGAGTAATGAGCAGTTCTTC
CASSDSGTSGSNEQFF
>NA|TRBV5-4|TRBJ1-4|NA
TGTGCCAGCAGCTACCGGCAGGGGAGAGAAAAACTGTTTTTT
CASSYRQGREKLFF
>NA|TRBV4-3|TRBJ1-5|NA
TGCGCCAGCAGTCTACAGGGCAATCAGCCCCAGCATTTT
CASSLQGNQPQHF
>TRBD1|TRBV27|TRBJ1-5|NA
TGTGCCAGCAGCATAAACTCGCGGACAGGGGGCCTTCAGCCCCAGCATTTT
CASSINSRTGGLQPQHF
>TRBD2|TRBV27|TRBJ2-1|once
TGTGCCAGCAGTTTTGGGCTAGCGGCAATCAATGAGCAGTTCTTC
CASSFGLAAINEQFF
>NA|TRBV5-5|TRBJ2-7|NA
TGTGCCAGCAGCTTGGGAGGTGGTTGGGAGCAGTACTTC
CASSLGGGWEQYF
>NA|TRBV30|TRBJ2-4|NA
TGTGCCTGCCAGAGCGGTTTTTTAGACATTCAGTACTTC
CACQSGFLDIQYF
>NA|TRBV6-1|TRBJ2-7|NA
TGTGCCAGCAGGACAGTTTCCTACGAGCAGTACTTC
CASRTVSYEQYF
>TRBD1|TRBV11-2|TRBJ2-1|NA
TGTGCCAGCAGCTTAGTGGGGACAGGGGACAATGAGCAGTTCTTC
CASSLVGTGDNEQFF
>NA|TRBV27|TRBJ1-1|NA
TGTGCCAGCAGTTGGCAGGGGTGGCCTGAAGCTTTCTTT
CASSWQGWPEAFF
>TRBD2|TRBV10-1|TRBJ2-1|few
TGCGCCAGCAGTGAGACTAGCGGGGGATACAATGAGCAGTTCTTC
CASSETSGGYNEQFF
>TRBD1|TRBV12-5|TRBJ1-2|once
TGTGCTAGTGGTTTGGCTACCCGGGACAGGGGGTTCGGCTACACCTTC
CASGLATRDRGFGYTF
>NA|TRBV19|TRBJ1-5|NA
TGTGCCAGTAGTAACCGACAGCCCAATCAGCCCCAGCATTTT
CASSNRQPNQPQHF
>NA|TRBV4-1|TRBJ1-3|NA
TGCGCCAGCAGCCTACCGGGATCGGGCATATATTTT
CASSLPGSGIYF
>TRBD2|TRBV6-1|TRBJ2-5|once
TGTGCCAGCAGTGGTACCGGGACTAGCGGGAGATGGGAGACCCAGTACTTC
CASSGTGTSGRWETQYF
>NA|TRBV1|TRBJ2-1|NA
TGCACCAGCAGCCATTCTAGCGGGAGCGGAAATGAGCAGTTCTTC
CTSSHSSGSGNEQFF
>TRBD2|TRBV6-1|TRBJ2-5|NA
TGTGCCAGCAGTGAGTTGCGGGGGGTTAAAGAGACCCAGTACTTC
CASSELRGVKETQYF
>TRBD2|TRBV7-9|TRBJ2-1|NA
TGTGCCAGCAGCTTACCTAGCGGGGGGGATAGCTCCTACAATGAGCAGTTCTTC
CASSLPSGGDSSYNEQFF